This T cell receptor beta chain was retrieved from a study of T cell changes during pregnancy in multiple sclerosis. TCRdb keeps only in-frame clones here, not all; method: immunoSEQ multiplex PCR. The sample consists of 130,000 or so clones, 95% to 98% of them appearing once. The sample consisted of peripheral blood, taken after pregnancy. The sequence derives from a female donor with multiple sclerosis, enrolled in a pregnancy study.

DNA of the CDR3: TGTGCCTGGAAGACTGGAGGTGGTGGCTACACCTTC. It codes for CAWKTGGGGYTF. The chain couples TRBV30 to TRBJ1-2, with no clear D. The CDR3 is 12 amino acids. The V end lost 4 bases, the J end lost 7 bases, and 13 bases lay between the germline ends. Germline-derived CDR1 and CDR2 are GTSNPN and SVGIG (reference sequence).